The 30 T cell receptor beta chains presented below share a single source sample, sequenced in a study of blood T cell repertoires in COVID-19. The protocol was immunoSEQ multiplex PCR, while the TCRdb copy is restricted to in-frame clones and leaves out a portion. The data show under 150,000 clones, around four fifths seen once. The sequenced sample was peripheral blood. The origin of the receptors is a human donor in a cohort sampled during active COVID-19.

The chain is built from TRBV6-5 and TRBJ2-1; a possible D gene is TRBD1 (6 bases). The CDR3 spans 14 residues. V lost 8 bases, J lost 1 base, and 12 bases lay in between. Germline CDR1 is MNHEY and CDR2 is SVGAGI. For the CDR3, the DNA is TGTGCCAGCCGCCTTCAGGGGTCCTACAATGAGCAGTTCTTC. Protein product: CASRLQGSYNEQFF.

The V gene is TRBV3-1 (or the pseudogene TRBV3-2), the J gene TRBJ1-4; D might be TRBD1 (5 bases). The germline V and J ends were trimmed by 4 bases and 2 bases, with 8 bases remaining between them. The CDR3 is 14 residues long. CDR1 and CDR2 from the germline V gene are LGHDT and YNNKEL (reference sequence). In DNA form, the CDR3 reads TGTGCCAGCAGCCGTGGACACACTAATGAAAAACTGTTTTTT. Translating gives CASSRGHTNEKLFF.

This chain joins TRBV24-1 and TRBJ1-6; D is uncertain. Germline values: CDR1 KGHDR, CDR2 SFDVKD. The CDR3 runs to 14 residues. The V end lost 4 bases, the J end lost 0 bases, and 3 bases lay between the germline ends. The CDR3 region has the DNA TGTGCCACCAGTGACAGCTCCTATAATTCACCCCTCCACTTT. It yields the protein CATSDSSYNSPLHF.

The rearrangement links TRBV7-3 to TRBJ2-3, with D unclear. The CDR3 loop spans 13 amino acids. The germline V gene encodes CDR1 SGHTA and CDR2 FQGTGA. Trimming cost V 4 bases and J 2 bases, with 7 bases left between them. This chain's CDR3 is CASSSQYTDTQYF. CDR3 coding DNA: TGTGCCAGCAGCTCGCAGTACACAGATACGCAGTATTTT.

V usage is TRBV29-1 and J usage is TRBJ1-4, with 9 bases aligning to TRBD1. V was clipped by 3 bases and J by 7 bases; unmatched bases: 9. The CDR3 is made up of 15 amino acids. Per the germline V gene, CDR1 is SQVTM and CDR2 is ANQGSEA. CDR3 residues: CSVESTGGGAEKLFF. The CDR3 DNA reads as TGCAGCGTTGAGTCAACAGGGGGCGGGGCTGAAAAACTGTTTTTT. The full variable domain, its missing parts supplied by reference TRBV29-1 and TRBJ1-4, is SAVISQKPSRDICQRGTSLTIQCQVDSQVTMMFWYRQQPGQSLTLIATANQGSEATYESGFVIDKFPISRPNLTFSTLTVSNMSPEDSSIYLCSVESTGGGAEKLFFGSGTQLSVL.

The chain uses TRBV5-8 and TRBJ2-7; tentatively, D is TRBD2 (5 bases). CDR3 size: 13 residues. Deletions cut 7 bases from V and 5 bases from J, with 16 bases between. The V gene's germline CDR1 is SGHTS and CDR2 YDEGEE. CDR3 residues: CASLIRGAHEQYF. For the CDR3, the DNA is TGTGCCAGCTTGATCCGGGGTGCCCACGAGCAGTACTTC.

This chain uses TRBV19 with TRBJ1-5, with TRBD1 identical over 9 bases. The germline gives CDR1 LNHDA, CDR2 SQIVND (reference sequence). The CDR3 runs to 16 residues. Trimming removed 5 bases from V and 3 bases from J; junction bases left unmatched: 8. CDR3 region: CASSPTGGINNQPQHF. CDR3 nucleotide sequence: TGTGCCAGTAGTCCGACAGGGGGTATTAACAATCAGCCCCAGCATTTT.

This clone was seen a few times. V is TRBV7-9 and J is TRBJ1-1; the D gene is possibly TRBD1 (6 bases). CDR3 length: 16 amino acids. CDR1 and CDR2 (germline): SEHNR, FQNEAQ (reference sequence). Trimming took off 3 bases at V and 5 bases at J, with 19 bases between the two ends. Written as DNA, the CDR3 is TGTGCCAGCAGCTTGGGCCGAGTCAGGGGTATGACTGAAGCTTTCTTT. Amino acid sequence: CASSLGRVRGMTEAFF. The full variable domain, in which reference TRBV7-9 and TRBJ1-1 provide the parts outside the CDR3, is DTGVSQNPRHKITKRGQNVTFRCDPISEHNRLYWYRQTLGQGPEFLTYFQNEAQLEKSRLLSDRFSAERPKGSFSTLEIQRTEQGDSAMYLCASSLGRVRGMTEAFFGQGTRLTVV.

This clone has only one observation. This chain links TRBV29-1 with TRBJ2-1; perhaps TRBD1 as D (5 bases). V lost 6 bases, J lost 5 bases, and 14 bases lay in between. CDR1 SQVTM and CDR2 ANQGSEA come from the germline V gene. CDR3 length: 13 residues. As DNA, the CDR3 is TGCAGCGTGAGCGCAAAAGGGGACAATGAGCAGTTCTTC. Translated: CSVSAKGDNEQFF.

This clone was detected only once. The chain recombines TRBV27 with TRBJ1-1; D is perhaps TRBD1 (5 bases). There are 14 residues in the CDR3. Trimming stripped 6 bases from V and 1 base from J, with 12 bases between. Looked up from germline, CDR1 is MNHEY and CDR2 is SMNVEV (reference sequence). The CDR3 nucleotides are TGTGCCAGCAGCTCAAAACAGGCGAACACTGAAGCTTTCTTT. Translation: CASSSKQANTEAFF.

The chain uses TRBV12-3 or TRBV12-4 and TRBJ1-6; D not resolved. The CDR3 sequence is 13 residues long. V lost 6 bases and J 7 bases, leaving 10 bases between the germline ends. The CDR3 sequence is CASRANWNSPLHF. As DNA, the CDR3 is TGTGCCAGCAGAGCCAATTGGAATTCACCCCTCCACTTT.

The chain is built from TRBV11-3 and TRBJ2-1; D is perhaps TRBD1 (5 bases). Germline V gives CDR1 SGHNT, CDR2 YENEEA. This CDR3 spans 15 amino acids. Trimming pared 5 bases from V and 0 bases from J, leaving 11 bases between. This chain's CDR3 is CASSGRQSSYNEQFF. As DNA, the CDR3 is TGTGCCAGCAGCGGCCGACAGAGCTCCTACAATGAGCAGTTCTTC.

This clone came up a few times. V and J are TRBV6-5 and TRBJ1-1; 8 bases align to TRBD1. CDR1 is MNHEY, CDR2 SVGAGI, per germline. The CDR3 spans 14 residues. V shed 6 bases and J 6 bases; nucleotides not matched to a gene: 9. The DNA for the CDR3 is TGTGCCAGCAGGAGACAGGGGTCGGGCTCTGAAGCTTTCTTT. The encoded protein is CASRRQGSGSEAFF.

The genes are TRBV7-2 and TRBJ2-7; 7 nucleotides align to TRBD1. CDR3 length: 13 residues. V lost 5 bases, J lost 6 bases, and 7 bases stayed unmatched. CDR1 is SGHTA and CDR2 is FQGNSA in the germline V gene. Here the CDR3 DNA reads TGTGCCAGCAGCCTAGGACAGGCCCTCGAGCAGTACTTC. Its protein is CASSLGQALEQYF.

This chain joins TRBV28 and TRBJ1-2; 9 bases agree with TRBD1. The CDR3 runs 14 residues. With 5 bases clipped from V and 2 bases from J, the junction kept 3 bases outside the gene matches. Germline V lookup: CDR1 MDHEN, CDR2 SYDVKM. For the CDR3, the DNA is TGTGCCAGCAGTAACAGGGGGCAGAACTATGGCTACACCTTC. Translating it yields CASSNRGQNYGYTF.

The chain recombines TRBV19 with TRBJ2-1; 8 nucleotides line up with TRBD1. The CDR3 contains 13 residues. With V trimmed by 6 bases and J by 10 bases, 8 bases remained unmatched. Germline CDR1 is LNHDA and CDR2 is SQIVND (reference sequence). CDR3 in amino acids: CASRLDRGDEQFF. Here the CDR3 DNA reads TGTGCCAGTAGGCTTGACAGGGGTGACGAGCAGTTCTTC.

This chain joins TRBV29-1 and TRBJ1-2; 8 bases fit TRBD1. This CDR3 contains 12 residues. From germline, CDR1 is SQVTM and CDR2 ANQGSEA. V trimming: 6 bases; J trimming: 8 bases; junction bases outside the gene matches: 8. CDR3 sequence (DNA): TGCAGCGTGCCGGGACAGGAAGGAGGCTACACCTTC. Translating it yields CSVPGQEGGYTF.

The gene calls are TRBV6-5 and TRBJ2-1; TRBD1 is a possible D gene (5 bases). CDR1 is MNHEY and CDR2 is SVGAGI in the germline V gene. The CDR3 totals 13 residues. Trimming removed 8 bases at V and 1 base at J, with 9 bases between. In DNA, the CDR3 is TGTGCCAGCCAGGGCCGATCCTACAATGAGCAGTTCTTC. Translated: CASQGRSYNEQFF.

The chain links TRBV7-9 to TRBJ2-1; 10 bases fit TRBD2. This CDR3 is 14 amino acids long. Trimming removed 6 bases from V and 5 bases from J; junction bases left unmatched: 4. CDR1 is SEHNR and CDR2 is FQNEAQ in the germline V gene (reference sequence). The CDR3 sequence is CASRLAGVHNEQFF. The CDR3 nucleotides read TGTGCCAGCAGGCTAGCGGGAGTGCACAATGAGCAGTTCTTC. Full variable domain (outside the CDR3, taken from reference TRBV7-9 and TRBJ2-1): DTGVSQNPRHKITKRGQNVTFRCDPISEHNRLYWYRQTLGQGPEFLTYFQNEAQLEKSRLLSDRFSAERPKGSFSTLEIQRTEQGDSAMYLCASRLAGVHNEQFFGPGTRLTVL.

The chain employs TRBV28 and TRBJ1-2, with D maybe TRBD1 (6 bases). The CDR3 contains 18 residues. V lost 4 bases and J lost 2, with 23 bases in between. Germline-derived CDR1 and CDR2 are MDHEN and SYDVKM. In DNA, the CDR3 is TGTGCCAGCAGTTCTTTTCGGGCAGGGGTACAGAGAAACTATGGCTACACCTTC. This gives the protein CASSSFRAGVQRNYGYTF.

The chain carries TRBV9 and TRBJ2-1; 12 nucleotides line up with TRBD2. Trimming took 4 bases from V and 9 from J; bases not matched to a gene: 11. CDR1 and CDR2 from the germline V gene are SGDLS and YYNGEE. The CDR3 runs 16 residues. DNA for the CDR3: TGTGCCAGCAGCTCCCGGACTAGCGGGATTCAGGGTGAGCAGTTCTTC. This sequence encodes CASSSRTSGIQGEQFF.

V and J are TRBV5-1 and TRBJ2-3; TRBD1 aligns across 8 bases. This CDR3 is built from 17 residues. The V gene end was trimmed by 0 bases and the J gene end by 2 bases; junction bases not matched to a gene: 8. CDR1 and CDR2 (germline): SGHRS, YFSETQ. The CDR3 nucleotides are TGCGCCAGCAGCTTGGAAGGTGGGACAGGACTCACAGATACGCAGTATTTT. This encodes CASSLEGGTGLTDTQYF.

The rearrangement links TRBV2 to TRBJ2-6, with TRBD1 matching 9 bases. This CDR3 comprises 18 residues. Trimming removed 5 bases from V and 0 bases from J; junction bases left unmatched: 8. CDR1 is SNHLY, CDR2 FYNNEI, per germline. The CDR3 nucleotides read TGTGCCAGCAGTTACTCCGGGACAGGGTTCTCTGGGGCCAACGTCCTGACTTTC. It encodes CASSYSGTGFSGANVLTF. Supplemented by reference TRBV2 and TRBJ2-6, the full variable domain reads EPEVTQTPSHQVTQMGQEVILRCVPISNHLYFYWYRQILGQKVEFLVSFYNNEISEKSEIFDDQFSVERPDGSNFTLKIRSTKLEDSAMYFCASSYSGTGFSGANVLTFGAGSRLTVL.

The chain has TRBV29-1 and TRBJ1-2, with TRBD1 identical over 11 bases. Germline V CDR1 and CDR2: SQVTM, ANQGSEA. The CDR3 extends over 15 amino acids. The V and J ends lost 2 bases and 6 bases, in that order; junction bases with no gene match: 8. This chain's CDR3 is CSVESPGTGGDGYTF. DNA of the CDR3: TGCAGCGTTGAAAGCCCCGGGACAGGGGGAGATGGCTACACCTTC.

The CDR3 nucleotides read TGTGCCAGCAGTGAAATGACTAGCCCTAGCACAGATACGCAGTATTTT. Translated, it gives CASSEMTSPSTDTQYF. The chain combines TRBV6-1 with TRBJ2-3; 7 bases line up with TRBD2. The CDR3 consists of 16 residues. The germline CDR1 and CDR2 sequences are MNHNS and SASEGT. The V gene end was trimmed by 2 bases and the J gene end by 0 bases; junction bases not matched to a gene: 5.

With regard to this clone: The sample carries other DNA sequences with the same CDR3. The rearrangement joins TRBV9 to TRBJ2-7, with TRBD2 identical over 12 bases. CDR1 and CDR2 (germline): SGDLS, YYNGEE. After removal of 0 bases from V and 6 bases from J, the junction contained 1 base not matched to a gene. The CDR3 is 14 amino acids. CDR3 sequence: CASSVGLAGVEQYF. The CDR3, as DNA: TGTGCCAGCAGCGTAGGACTAGCGGGAGTCGAGCAGTACTTC.

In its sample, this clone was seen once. The CDR3 spells CASRLAGGPVAHEQFF. As DNA, the CDR3 is TGCGCCAGCCGCCTAGCGGGGGGGCCCGTGGCCCATGAGCAGTTCTTC. The genes are TRBV5-1 and TRBJ2-1, with TRBD2 identical over 12 bases. CDR3 length: 16 amino acids. Trimming at V came to 7 bases and at J to 8 bases, leaving 13 bases not matched to a gene. CDR1 and CDR2 (germline): SGHRS, YFSETQ.

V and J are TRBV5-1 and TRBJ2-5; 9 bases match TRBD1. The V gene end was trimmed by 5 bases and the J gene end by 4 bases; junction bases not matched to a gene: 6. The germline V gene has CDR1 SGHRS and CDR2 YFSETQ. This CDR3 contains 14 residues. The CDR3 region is CASRRTGVGETQYF. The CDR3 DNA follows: TGCGCCAGCAGACGGACAGGGGTAGGAGAGACCCAGTACTTC.

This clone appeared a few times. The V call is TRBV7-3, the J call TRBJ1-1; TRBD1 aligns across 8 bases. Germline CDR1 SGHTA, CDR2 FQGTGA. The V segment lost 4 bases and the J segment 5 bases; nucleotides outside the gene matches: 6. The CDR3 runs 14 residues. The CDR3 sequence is CASSSTGGRTEAFF. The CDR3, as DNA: TGTGCCAGCAGCTCTACAGGGGGTCGAACTGAAGCTTTCTTT.

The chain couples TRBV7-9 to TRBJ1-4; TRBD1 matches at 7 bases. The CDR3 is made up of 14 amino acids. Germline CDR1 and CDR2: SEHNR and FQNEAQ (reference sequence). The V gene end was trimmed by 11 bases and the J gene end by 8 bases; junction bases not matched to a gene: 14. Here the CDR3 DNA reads TGTGCCTCTCGGAGACAGGGCTCGAGAGAAAAACTGTTTTTT. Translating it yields CASRRQGSREKLFF.